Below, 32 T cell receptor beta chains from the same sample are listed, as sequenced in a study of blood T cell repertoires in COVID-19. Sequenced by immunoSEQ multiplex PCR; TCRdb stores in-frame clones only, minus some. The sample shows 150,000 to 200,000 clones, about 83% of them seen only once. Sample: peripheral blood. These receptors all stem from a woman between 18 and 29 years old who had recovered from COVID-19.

CDR3 region: CASSQGVRGSSYEQYF. The CDR3 DNA reads TGTGCCAGCAGCCAAGGCGTCCGGGGGAGCTCCTACGAGCAGTACTTC. J is TRBJ2-7 and V is TRBV4-2; tentatively, D is TRBD2 (6 bases). V lost 1 base to trimming and J lost 0 bases, with 13 bases between them. Germline assignment: CDR1 LGHNA and CDR2 YNFKEQ. The CDR3 sequence is 16 residues long.

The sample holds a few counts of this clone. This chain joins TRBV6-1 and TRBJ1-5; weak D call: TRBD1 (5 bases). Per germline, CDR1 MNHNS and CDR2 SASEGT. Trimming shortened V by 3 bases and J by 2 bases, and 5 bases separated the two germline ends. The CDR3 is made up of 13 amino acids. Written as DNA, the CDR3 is TGTGCCAGCAGTGACAGGGGCAATCAGCCCCAGCATTTT. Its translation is CASSDRGNQPQHF.

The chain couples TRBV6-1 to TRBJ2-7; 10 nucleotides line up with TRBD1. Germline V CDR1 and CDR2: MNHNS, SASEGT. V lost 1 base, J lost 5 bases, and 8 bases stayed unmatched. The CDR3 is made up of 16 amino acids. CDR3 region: CASSEETGGFIDEQYF. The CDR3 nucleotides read TGTGCCAGCAGTGAAGAGACAGGGGGCTTTATCGACGAGCAGTACTTC.

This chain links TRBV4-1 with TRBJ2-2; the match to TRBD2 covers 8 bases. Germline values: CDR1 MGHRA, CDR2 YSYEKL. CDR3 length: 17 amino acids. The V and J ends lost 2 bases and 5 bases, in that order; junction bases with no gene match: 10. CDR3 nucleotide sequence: TGCGCCAGCAGCCAAACGGTCGGGGGGGCCCTTACCGGGGAGCTGTTTTTT. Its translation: CASSQTVGGALTGELFF.

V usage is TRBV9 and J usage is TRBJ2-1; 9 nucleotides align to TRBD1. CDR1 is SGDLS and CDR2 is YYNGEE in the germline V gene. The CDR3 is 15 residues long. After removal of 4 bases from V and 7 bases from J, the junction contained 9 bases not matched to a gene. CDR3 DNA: TGTGCCAGCAGCAGATCCGGGACAGGGCTTAATGAGCAGTTCTTC. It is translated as CASSRSGTGLNEQFF.

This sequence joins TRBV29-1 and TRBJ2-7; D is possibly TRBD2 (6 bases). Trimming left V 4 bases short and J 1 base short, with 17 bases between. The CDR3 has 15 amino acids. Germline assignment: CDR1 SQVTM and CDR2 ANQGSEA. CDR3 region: CSVAGGEKGSYEQYF. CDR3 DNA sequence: TGCAGCGTTGCTGGAGGGGAAAAAGGTTCCTACGAGCAGTACTTC.

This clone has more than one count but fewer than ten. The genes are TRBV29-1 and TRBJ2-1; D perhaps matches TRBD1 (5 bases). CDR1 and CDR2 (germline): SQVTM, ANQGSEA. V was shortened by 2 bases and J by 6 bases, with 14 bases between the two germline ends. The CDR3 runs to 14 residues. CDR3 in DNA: TGCAGCGTTGAACTCTCCGACAGAGTCAATGAGCAGTTCTTC. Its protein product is CSVELSDRVNEQFF.

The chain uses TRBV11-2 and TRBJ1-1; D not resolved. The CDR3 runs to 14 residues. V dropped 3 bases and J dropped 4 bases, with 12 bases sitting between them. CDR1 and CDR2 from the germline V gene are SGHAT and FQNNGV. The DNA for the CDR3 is TGTGCCAGCAGCTTCGAGGGAGGCATCACTGAAGCTTTCTTT. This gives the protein CASSFEGGITEAFF.

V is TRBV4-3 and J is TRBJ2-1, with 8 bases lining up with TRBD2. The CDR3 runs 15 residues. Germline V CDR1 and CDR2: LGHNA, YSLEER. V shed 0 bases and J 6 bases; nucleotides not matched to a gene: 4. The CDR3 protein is CASSQDRLAGNEQFF. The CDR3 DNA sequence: TGCGCCAGCAGCCAAGATAGGCTAGCGGGCAATGAGCAGTTCTTC.

The CDR3 here is CASSQDRLLDGETQYF. CDR3 nucleotides: TGCGCCAGCAGCCAAGATCGACTCCTGGATGGGGAGACCCAGTACTTC. This chain links TRBV4-1 with TRBJ2-5; no reliable D call. V lost 0 bases, J lost 5 bases, and 16 bases lay in between. Germline loops: CDR1 MGHRA, CDR2 YSYEKL. The CDR3 extends over 16 amino acids.

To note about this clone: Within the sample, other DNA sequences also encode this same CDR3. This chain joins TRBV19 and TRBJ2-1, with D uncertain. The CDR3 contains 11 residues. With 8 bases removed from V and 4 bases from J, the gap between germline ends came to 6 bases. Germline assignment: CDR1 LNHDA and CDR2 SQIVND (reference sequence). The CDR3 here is CASSRYNEQFF. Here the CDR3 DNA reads TGTGCCAGTTCCAGGTACAATGAGCAGTTCTTC. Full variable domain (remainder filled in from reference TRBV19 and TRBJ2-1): DGGITQSPKYLFRKEGQNVTLSCEQNLNHDAMYWYRQDPGQGLRLIYYSQIVNDFQKGDIAEGYSVSREKKESFPLTVTSAQKNPTAFYLCASSRYNEQFFGPGTRLTVL.

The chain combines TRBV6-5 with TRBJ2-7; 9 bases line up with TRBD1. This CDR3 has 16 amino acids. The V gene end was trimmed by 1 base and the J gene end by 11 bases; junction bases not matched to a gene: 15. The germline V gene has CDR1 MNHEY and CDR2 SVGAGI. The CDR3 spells CASSYYLDPGQGLEYF. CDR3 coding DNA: TGTGCCAGCAGTTACTATCTCGATCCGGGACAGGGTTTGGAGTACTTC.

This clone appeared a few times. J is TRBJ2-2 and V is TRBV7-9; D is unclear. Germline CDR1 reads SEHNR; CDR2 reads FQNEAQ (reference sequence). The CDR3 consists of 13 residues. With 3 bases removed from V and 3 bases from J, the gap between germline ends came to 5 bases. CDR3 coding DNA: TGTGCCAGCAGCTTGTCGGACACCGGGGAGCTGTTTTTT. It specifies CASSLSDTGELFF.

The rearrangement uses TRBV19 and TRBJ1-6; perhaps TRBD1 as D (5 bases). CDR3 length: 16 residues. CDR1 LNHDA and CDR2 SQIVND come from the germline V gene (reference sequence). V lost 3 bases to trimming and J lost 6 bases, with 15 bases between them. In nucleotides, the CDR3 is TGTGCCAGTAGTATTCGCAGGGAAGTGGGTAATTCACCCCTCCACTTT. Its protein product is CASSIRREVGNSPLHF.

The CDR3 protein is CASSTGEYSPLHF. The CDR3 DNA reads TGTGCCAGCAGTACAGGGGAGTACTCACCCCTCCACTTT. The V and J genes are TRBV6-5 and TRBJ1-6; 7 nucleotides line up with TRBD1. Per the germline V gene, CDR1 is MNHEY and CDR2 is SVGAGI. The CDR3 runs 13 residues. After removal of 5 bases from V and 10 bases from J, the junction contained 5 bases not matched to a gene.

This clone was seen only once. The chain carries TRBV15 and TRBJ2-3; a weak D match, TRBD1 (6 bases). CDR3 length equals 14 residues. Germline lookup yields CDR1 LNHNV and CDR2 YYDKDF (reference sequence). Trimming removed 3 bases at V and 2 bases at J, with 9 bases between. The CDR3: CATSSGQITDTQYF. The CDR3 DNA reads TGTGCCACCAGCAGCGGACAGATCACAGATACGCAGTATTTT. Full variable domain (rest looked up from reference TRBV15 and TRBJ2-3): DAMVIQNPRYQVTQFGKPVTLSCSQTLNHNVMYWYQQKSSQAPKLLFHYYDKDFNNEADTPDNFQSRRPNTSFCFLDIRSPGLGDTAMYLCATSSGQITDTQYFGPGTRLTVL.

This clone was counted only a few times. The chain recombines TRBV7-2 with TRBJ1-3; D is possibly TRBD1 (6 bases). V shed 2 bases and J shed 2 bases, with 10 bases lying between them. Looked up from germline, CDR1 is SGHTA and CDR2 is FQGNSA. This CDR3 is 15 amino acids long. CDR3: CASSLLGQPGNTIYF. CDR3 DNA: TGTGCCAGCAGCTTACTAGGACAGCCTGGAAACACCATATATTTT.

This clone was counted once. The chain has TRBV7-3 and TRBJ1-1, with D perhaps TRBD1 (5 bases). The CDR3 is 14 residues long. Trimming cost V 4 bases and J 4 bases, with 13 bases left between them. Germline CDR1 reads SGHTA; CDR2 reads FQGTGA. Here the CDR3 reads CASSSQGGGTEAFF. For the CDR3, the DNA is TGTGCCAGCAGCTCCCAGGGTGGCGGCACTGAAGCTTTCTTT.

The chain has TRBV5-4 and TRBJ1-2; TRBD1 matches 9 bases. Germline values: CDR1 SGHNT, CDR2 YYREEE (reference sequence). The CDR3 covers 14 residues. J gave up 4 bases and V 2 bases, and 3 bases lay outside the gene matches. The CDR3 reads CASSFGTGTYGYTF. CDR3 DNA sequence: TGTGCCAGCAGCTTTGGGACAGGGACCTATGGCTACACCTTC.

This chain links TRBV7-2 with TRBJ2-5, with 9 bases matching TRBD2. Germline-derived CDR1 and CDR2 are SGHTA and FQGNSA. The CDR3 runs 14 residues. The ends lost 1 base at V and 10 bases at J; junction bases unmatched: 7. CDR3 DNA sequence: TGTGCCAGCAGCTTAGTATTTAGCGGGAGCGACCAGTACTTC. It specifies CASSLVFSGSDQYF.

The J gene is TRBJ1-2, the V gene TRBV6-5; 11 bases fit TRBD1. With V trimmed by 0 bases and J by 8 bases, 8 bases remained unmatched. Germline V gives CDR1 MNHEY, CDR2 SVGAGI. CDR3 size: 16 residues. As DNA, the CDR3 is TGTGCCAGCAGTTACTCGAAACCGGGACAGGGGGACGGCTACACCTTC. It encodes CASSYSKPGQGDGYTF.

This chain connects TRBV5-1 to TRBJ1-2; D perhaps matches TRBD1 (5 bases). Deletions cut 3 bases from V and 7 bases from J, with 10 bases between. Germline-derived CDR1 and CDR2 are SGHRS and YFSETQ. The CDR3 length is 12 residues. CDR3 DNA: TGCGCCAGCAGCTCTCAGGGTGGTGGCTACACCTTC. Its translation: CASSSQGGGYTF.

In nucleotides, the CDR3 is TGTGCCAGCAGTGAAAAGTTTCTGACAGGGTCAGTAGCAGATACGCAGTATTTT. This gives the protein CASSEKFLTGSVADTQYF. The chain recombines TRBV6-1 with TRBJ2-3; TRBD1 matches at 7 bases. This CDR3 is 18 amino acids long. V was clipped by 2 bases and J by 4 bases; unmatched bases: 15. CDR1 is MNHNS, CDR2 SASEGT, per germline.

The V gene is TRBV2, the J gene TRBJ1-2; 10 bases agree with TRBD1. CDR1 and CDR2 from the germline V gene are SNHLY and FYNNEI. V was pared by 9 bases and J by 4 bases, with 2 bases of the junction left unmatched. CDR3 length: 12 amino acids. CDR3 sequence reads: CARDRGGYGYTF. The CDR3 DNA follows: TGTGCCAGGGACAGGGGGGGCTATGGCTACACCTTC.

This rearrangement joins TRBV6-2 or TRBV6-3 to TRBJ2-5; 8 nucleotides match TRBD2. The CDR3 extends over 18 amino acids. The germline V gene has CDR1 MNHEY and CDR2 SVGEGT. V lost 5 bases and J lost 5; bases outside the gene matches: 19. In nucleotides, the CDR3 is TGTGCCAGCAGTCGCACGGGACTAGAGGTTGTTCGATTGGAGACCCAGTACTTC. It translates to CASSRTGLEVVRLETQYF.

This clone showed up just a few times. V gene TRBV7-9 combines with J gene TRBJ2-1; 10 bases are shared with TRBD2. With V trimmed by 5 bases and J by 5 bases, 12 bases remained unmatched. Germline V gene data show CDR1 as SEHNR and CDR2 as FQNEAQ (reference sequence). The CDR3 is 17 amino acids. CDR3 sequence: CASSPPLGLAGDNEQFF. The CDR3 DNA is TGTGCCAGCAGCCCACCCCTGGGGCTAGCGGGGGACAATGAGCAGTTCTTC. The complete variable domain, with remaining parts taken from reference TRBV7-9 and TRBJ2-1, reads DTGVSQNPRHKITKRGQNVTFRCDPISEHNRLYWYRQTLGQGPEFLTYFQNEAQLEKSRLLSDRFSAERPKGSFSTLEIQRTEQGDSAMYLCASSPPLGLAGDNEQFFGPGTRLTVL.

Here the CDR3 reads CASTPGAGGSEQFF. As DNA, the CDR3 is TGTGCCAGCACCCCGGGTGCGGGGGGTAGTGAGCAGTTCTTC. This chain joins TRBV7-9 and TRBJ2-1, with 8 nucleotides matching TRBD2. CDR1 and CDR2 (germline): SEHNR, FQNEAQ (reference sequence). The CDR3 extends over 14 amino acids. Trimming removed 7 bases from V and 9 bases from J; junction bases left unmatched: 11.

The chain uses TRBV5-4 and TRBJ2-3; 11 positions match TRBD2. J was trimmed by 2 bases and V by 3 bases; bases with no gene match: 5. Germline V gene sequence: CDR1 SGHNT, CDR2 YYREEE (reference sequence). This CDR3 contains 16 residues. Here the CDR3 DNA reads TGTGCCAGCAGCTACCAACTAGCGGGGGTCACAGATACGCAGTATTTT. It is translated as CASSYQLAGVTDTQYF. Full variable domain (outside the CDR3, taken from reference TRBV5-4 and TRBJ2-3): ETGVTQSPTHLIKTRGQQVTLRCSSQSGHNTVSWYQQALGQGPQFIFQYYREEENGRGNFPPRFSGLQFPNYSSELNVNALELDDSALYLCASSYQLAGVTDTQYFGPGTRLTVL.

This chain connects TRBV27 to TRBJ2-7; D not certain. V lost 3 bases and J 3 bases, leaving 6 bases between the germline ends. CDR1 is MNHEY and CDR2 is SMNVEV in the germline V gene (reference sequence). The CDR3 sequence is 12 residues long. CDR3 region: CASSLVGYEQYF. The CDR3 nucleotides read TGTGCCAGCAGTTTGGTCGGCTACGAGCAGTACTTC.

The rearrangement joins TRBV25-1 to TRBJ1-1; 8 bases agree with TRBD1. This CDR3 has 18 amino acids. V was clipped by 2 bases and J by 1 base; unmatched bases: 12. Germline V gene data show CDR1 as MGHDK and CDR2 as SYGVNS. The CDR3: CASSEADRVFIGNTEAFF. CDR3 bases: TGTGCCAGCAGTGAAGCGGACAGGGTCTTCATCGGGAACACTGAAGCTTTCTTT.

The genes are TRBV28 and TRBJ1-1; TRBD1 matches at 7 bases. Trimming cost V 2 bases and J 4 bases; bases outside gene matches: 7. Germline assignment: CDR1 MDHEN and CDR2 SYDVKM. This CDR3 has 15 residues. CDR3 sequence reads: CASSLHTTGTTEAFF. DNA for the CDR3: TGTGCCAGCAGTTTACACACGACAGGGACCACTGAAGCTTTCTTT.

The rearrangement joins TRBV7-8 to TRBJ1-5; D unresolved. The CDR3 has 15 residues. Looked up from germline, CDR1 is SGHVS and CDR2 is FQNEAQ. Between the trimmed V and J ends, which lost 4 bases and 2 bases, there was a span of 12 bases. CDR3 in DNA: TGTGCCAGCAGCTCCAGACGAGGCGGCAATCAGCCCCAGCATTTT. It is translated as CASSSRRGGNQPQHF.